This TCR beta chain originates from a study of T cell responses to AZD1222 COVID-19 vaccine. Study-wide results and caveats: The CD4 TCRs associated with vaccination extended across spike and predominated at 160-218 and 743-854. Breadth and depth of Spike-specific TCRs rose after two AZD1222 doses. White British people made up most donors, females outnumbered males, and clonal diversity was possibly underestimated.

This clone turned up a few times. Its cognate antigen is unknown. Libraries were prepared by immunoSEQ multiplex PCR; TCRdb keeps only in-frame clonotypes and omits some of them. The repertoire holds 35,000 to 50,000 clones, with 80% as singletons. The CDR3 is made up of 16 amino acids. Germline loops: CDR1 SGHTS, CDR2 YDEGEE. Trimming removed 4 bases from V and 0 bases from J, with 14 bases in between. This rearrangement joins TRBV5-8 to TRBJ1-5; D unclear. Specimen: peripheral blood, collected 28 days after the second dose of the MenACWY control vaccine. The sequence came from an adult who received the MenACWY meningococcal vaccine as a control. The CDR3 sequence: CASSDGPHRSNQPQHF. In DNA, the CDR3 is TGTGCCAGCAGCGATGGGCCCCATCGTAGCAATCAGCCCCAGCATTTT.